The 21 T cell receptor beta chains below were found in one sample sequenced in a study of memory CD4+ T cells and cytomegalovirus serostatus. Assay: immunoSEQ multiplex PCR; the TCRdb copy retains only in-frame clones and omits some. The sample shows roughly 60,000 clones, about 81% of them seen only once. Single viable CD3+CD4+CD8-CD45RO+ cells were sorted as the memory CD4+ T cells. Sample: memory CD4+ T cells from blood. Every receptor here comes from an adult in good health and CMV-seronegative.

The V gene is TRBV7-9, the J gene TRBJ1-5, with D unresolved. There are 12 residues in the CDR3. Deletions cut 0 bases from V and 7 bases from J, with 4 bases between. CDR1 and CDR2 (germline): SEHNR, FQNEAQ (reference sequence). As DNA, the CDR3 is TGTGCCAGCAGCTTAGCTGAACAGCCCCAGCATTTT. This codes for CASSLAEQPQHF.

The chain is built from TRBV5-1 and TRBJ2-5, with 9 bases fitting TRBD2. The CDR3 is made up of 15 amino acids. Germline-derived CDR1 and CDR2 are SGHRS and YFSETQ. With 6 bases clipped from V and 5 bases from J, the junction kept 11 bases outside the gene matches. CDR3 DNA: TGCGCCAGCACTCTATTTAGCGGGAGCGGGGAGACCCAGTACTTC. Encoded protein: CASTLFSGSGETQYF.

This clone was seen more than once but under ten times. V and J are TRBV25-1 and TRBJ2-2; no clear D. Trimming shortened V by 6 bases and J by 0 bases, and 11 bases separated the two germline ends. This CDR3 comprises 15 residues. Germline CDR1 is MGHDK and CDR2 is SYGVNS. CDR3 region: CASSSTSPNTGELFF. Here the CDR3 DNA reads TGTGCCAGCAGCTCCACCTCCCCGAACACCGGGGAGCTGTTTTTT. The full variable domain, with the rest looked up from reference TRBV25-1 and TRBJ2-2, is EADIYQTPRYLVIGTGKKITLECSQTMGHDKMYWYQQDPGMELHLIHYSYGVNSTEKGDLSSESTVSRIRTEHFPLTLESARPSHTSQYLCASSSTSPNTGELFFGEGSRLTVL.

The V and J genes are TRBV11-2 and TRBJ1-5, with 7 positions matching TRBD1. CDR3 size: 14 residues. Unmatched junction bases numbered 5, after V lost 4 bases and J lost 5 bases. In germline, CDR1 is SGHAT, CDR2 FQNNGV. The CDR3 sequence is CASSSRTGDQPQHF. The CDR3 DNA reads TGTGCCAGCAGCTCCCGAACAGGGGATCAGCCCCAGCATTTT.

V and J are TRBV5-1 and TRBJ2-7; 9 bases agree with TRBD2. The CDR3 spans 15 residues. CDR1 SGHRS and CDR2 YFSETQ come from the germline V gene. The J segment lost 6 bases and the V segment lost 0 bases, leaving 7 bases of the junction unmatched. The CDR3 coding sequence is TGCGCCAGCAGCTTGGTCGTAGCGGGAGTTCCCGAGCAGTACTTC. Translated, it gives CASSLVVAGVPEQYF.

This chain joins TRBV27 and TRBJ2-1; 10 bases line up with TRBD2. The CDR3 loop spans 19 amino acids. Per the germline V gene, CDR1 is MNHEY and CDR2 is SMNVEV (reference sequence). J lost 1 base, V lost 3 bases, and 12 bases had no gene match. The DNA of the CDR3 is TGTGCCAGCAGTTTGCGACTAGCGGGTAGGGCGGGGTCCTACAATGAGCAGTTCTTC. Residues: CASSLRLAGRAGSYNEQFF.

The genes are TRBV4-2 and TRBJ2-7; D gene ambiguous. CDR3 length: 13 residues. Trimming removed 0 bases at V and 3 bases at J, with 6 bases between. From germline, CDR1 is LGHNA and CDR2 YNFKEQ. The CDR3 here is CASSQDGDYEQYF. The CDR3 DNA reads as TGTGCCAGCAGCCAAGATGGGGACTACGAGCAGTACTTC.

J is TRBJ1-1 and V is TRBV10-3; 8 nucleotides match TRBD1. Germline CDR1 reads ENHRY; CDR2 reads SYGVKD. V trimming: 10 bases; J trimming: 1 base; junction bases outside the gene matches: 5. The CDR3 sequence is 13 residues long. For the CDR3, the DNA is TGTGCCACGGAGACAGGGGAGAACACTGAAGCTTTCTTT. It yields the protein CATETGENTEAFF.

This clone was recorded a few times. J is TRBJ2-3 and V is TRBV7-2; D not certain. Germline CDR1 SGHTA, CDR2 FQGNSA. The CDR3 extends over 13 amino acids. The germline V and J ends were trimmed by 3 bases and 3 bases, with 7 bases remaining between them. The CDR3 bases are TGTGCCAGCAGCTTGAGGTTAACAGATACGCAGTATTTT. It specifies CASSLRLTDTQYF.

The chain's CDR3 is CAISESIGVASEETQYF. The CDR3 coding sequence is TGTGCCATCAGTGAGTCGATCGGCGTCGCTAGCGAAGAGACCCAGTACTTC. The rearrangement uses TRBV10-3 and TRBJ2-5; TRBD2 might be the D (6 bases). CDR1 and CDR2 (germline): ENHRY, SYGVKD. Between the trimmed V and J ends, which lost 0 bases and 3 bases, there was a span of 17 bases. The CDR3 is made up of 17 amino acids.

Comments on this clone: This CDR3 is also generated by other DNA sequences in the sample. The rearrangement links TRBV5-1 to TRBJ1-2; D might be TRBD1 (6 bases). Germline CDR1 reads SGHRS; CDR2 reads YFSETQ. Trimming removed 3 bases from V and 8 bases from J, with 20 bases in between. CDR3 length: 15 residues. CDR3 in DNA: TGCGCCAGCAGCTCATCGGGGGGCTTGTTCGGCGGCTACACCTTC. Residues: CASSSSGGLFGGYTF.

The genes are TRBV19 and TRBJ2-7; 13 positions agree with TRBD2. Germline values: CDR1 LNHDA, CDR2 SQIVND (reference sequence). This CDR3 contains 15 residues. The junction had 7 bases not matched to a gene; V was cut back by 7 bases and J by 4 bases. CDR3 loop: CASTRTSGSRYEQYF. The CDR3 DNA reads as TGTGCCAGTACCCGGACTAGCGGGAGCAGATACGAGCAGTACTTC.

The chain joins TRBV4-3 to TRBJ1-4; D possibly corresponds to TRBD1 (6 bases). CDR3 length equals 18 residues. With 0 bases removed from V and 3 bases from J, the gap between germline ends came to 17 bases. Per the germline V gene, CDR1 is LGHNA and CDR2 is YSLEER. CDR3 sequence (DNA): TGCGCCAGCAGCCAAGAGCTAACCAGGGGCTTGGCTAATGAAAAACTGTTTTTT. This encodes CASSQELTRGLANEKLFF.

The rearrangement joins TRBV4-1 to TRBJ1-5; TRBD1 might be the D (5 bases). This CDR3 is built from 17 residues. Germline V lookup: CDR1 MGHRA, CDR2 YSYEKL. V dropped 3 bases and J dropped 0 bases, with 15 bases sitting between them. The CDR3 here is CASSHREQRGSNQPQHF. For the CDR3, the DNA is TGCGCCAGCAGCCACCGCGAGCAAAGGGGTAGCAATCAGCCCCAGCATTTT.

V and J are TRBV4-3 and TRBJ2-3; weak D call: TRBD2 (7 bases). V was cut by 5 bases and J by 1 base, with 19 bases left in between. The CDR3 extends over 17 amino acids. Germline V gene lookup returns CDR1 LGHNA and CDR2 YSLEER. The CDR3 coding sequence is TGCGCCAGCAGCTCCGCCGGCGGGGGCAGAGGCACAGATACGCAGTATTTT. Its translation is CASSSAGGGRGTDTQYF.

The CDR3 spells CASSLRQGGTEAFF. In DNA form, the CDR3 reads TGTGCCAGCAGTCTACGACAGGGTGGCACTGAAGCTTTCTTT. This chain connects TRBV28 to TRBJ1-1; 7 bases fit TRBD1. There are 14 residues in the CDR3. Germline trimming cut 5 bases from V and 4 bases from J; bases unmatched to any gene: 7. In germline, CDR1 is MDHEN, CDR2 SYDVKM.

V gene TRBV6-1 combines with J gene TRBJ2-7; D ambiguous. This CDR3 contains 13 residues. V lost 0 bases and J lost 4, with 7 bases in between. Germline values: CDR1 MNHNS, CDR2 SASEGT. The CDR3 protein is CASSEAGFYEQYF. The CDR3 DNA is TGTGCCAGCAGTGAAGCAGGGTTTTACGAGCAGTACTTC.

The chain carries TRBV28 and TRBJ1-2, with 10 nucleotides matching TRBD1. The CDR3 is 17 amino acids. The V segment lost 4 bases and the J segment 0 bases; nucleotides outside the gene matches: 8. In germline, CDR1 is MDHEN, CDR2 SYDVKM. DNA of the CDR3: TGTGCCAGCAGTTCCCGGGACAGGGGAGGTACTAACTATGGCTACACCTTC. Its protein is CASSSRDRGGTNYGYTF.

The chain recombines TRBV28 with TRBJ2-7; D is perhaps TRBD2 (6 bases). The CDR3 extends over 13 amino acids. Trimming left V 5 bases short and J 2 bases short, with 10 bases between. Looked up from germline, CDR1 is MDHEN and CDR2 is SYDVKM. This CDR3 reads CASSAGKPYEQYF. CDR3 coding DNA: TGTGCCAGCAGTGCGGGGAAACCCTACGAGCAGTACTTC.

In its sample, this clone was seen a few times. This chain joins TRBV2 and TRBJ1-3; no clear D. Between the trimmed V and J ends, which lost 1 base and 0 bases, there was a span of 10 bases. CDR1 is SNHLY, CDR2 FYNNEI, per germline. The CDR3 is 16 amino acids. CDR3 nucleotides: TGTGCCAGCAGTGAAGGACGGGGAAACTCTGGAAACACCATATATTTT. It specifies CASSEGRGNSGNTIYF.

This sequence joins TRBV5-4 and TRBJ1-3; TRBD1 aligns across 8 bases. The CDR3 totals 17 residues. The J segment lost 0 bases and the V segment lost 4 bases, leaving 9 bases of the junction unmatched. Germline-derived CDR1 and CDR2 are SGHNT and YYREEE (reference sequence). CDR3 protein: CASSRDRQLNSGNTIYF. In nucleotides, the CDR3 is TGTGCCAGCAGCCGGGACAGGCAGCTTAACTCTGGAAACACCATATATTTT.